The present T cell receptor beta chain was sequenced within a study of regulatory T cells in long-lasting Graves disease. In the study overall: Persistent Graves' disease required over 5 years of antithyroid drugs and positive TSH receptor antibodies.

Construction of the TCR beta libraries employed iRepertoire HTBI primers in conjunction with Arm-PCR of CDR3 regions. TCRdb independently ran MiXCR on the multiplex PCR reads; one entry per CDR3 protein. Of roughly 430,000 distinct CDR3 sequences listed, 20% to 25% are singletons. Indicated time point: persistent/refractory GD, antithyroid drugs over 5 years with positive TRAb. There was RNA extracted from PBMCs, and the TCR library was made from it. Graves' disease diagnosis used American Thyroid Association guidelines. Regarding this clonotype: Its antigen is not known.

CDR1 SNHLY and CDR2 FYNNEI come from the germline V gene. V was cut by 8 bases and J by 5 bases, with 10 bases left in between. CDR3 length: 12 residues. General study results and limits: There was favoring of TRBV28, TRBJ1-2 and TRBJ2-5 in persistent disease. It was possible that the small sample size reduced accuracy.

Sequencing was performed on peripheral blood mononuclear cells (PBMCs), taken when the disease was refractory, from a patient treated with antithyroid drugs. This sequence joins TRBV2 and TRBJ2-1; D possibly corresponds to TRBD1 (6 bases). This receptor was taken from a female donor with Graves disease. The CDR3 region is CASRGQNNEQFF. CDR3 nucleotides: TGTGCCAGCCGGGGACAAAACAATGAGCAGTTCTTC.